This TCR beta chain was documented in a study of shared clonotypes between healthy human individuals (TCRdb year 2020). Regarding the research as a whole: The cohort included three men and a couple of women between 18 and 49 years of age. For each donor, CD4 naive and CD4 memory were each run on three plates, CD8 naive on two plates, and CD8 memory on one plate. To estimate repertoire size and how much clonotypes are shared between individuals, the study performed deep sequencing of blood TCR repertoires from about 5 healthy adults. Different laboratories and diverse techniques were used to prepare libraries and sequence TCR repertoires, to increase sequencing depth and limit assay-specific biases. Between about 0.85 and 10 billion PBMCs per donor were obtained by leukapheresis.

Donors were healthy HIV-negative adults with no recently reported acute infections or vaccinations. Every donor was a Caucasian adult residing in Nashville, Tennessee, USA. Magnetic negative selection was used to enrich CD4+ T cells, after which naive cells were positively selected on CD45RA and the negative fraction became the memory subset. Blood was obtained by leukapheresis, after which PBMCs were separated by Ficoll-Histopaque density gradient centrifugation and cryopreserved in liquid nitrogen vapor phase. Purity and quantity of every magnetically sorted T cell population were checked by analytical flow cytometry. Genomic DNA was isolated from each sorted fraction and quantified by UV absorbance on a Nanodrop 2000c. V is trimmed back by 4 bases and J by 4 bases, and the junction contains 4 bases that no gene match accounts for. Based on the germline V gene (reference sequence), the CDR1 and CDR2 sequences are SGHNT and YYREEE. Inclusive of the bounding cysteine and phenylalanine, the CDR3 is 14 residues long. Here the CDR3 DNA is all that survives: 42 bases in frame from base 1.

The investigation overall reported the following: Naive subsets generally had larger estimated clonotype richness than memory subsets did. Because the study included a small number of donors, the genetic and exposure-history diversity represented was limited. Sharing across a few donors was observed for approximately 5% of naive CD4, less than 4% of naive CD8, roughly 2.3% of memory CD4, and about 0.4% of memory CD8 clonotypes. Rarefaction of sorted-subset datasets indicated incomplete sequencing despite the large sequencing depth. Higher generation probabilities were observed for clonotypes shared by all four sorted-subset donors than for non-shared clonotypes. Sampling was restricted to blood, and TCR repertoires in tissues likely differ from the TCR repertoires found in blood. Pairwise subsampling indicated that sequencing depth was expected to affect the degree of clonotype sharing among donors.

Using the deep immunoSEQ assay, TCR CDR3 regions were amplified from genomic DNA by multiplex PCR. Extracted genomic DNA from each cell subset was distributed evenly across all wells of several immunoSEQ 96-well plates, and each plate was treated as a replicate. For sorted subsets, roughly 200 ng of genomic DNA, equivalent to some 30,000 T cell genomes, went into each replicate PCR. Purified libraries were measured with a Qubit 3.0 fluorometer, size-checked on a Bioanalyzer 2100, and measured again with the KAPA Library Quantification kit. Every immunoSEQ 96-well plate was sequenced on a dedicated single-read 150-cycle Illumina NextSeq 550 flow cell. In the source study's methods: Because only junctional sequences without quality scores were contained in the immunoSEQ output, filtering matching that applied to full-length reads could not be performed. Sequences were annotated with PyIR, a Python wrapper for IgBLAST v1.9, using IMGT germline references to assign V/J genes and CDR3. Reads with weak V/J assignments (E-value above 1e-6), missing CDR3, stop codons, out-of-frame junctions, or ambiguous translated residues were removed. V3J clonotypes were defined by identical inferred V gene, J gene, and CDR3 amino acid sequence. To compute the percentage overlap between repertoires, the number of shared unique clonotypes was divided by the size of the smaller repertoire. RTK rarefaction, the Chao1 estimator, and Recon v2.1 estimates of unobserved clonotypes were used to assess repertoire richness. Generation probabilities were computed with OLGA for all TCRbeta clonotypes obtained by the gDNA method from several donors. What TCRdb holds here is the immuneACCESS table cut down to in-frame rearrangements. Part of the clones is not present; checked against another copy, under half of the missing clones reflect an unresolved V gene, and the others are unexplained. From that table come the V and J calls and clone size; the DNA was used to work out D and trimming. A total of 2 million to 2.5 million clones appear in this sample, approximately 94% of them only once. The top ten clonotypes cover roughly 0.13% of the sample.

Comments on this clone: The specificity of this receptor is unknown. No qualities accompany the bases; no much larger clone lies one base away.

Material: naive CD4+ T cells sorted from blood. Per the publication, the cell subset or site label means: CD45RA+ positively selected. This clonotype was sampled from a man aged 18-30 years in good health. The rearrangement joined TRBV5-4 to TRBJ1-5, with 8 bases matching TRBD1. The DNA reads TGTGCCAGCAGCGACGGACAGGGAAATCAGCCCCAGCATTTT. This encodes CASSDGQGNQPQHF.